Each of the 19 T cell receptor beta chains below was sequenced from the same sample in a study of T cells after yellow fever vaccination. TCRdb passed the 5' RACE reads through MiXCR, listing each CDR3 protein once. The data show hundreds of thousands of distinct CDR3 sequences, approximately 15% seen once. The specimen was PBMCs, collected on the day of the yellow fever booster vaccination. These receptor sequences come from a man aged 25-45 years who received the YFV17D yellow fever vaccine.

CDR3 coding DNA: TGTGCCAGCACCCCCGGACAGGGGGCAACCTATAATTCACCCCTCCACTTT. Protein product: CASTPGQGATYNSPLHF. The V and J genes are TRBV6-1 and TRBJ1-6, with 11 bases aligning to TRBD1. Per the germline V gene, CDR1 is MNHNS and CDR2 is SASEGT. The CDR3 consists of 17 residues. With V trimmed by 7 bases and J by 2 bases, 7 bases remained unmatched.

This chain links TRBV2 with TRBJ2-5, with unresolved D. The CDR3 sequence is 11 residues long. Between the trimmed V and J ends, which lost 7 bases and 5 bases, there was a span of 8 bases. The germline CDR1 and CDR2 sequences are SNHLY and FYNNEI. The CDR3 DNA is TGTGCCAGCACGCGGTTTGAGACCCAGTACTTC. Protein product: CASTRFETQYF.

The V call is TRBV5-1, the J call TRBJ2-7; TRBD2 matches at 7 bases. CDR3 length: 14 residues. Germline lookup yields CDR1 SGHRS and CDR2 YFSETQ. The ends lost 2 bases at V and 3 bases at J; junction bases unmatched: 5. CDR3 amino acids: CASSLGDYNYEQYF. In nucleotides, the CDR3 is TGCGCCAGCAGCTTAGGGGACTACAACTACGAGCAGTACTTC.

The chain employs TRBV5-6 and TRBJ2-1, with D tentatively TRBD1 or TRBD2 (5 bases each). Trimming took off 0 bases at V and 5 bases at J, with 12 bases between the two ends. Germline V gives CDR1 SGHDT, CDR2 YYEEEE. The CDR3 spans 15 residues. CDR3 coding DNA: TGTGCCAGCAGCTTGGACTCATGGGGGAACAATGAGCAGTTCTTC. As protein: CASSLDSWGNNEQFF.

This clonotype was seen only a few times. In nucleotides, the CDR3 is TGTGCCAGCAGCACAGGGGACATAAACGAAAAACTGTTTTTT. Its translation is CASSTGDINEKLFF. This chain connects TRBV5-6 to TRBJ1-4; the match to TRBD1 covers 7 bases. The CDR3 covers 14 residues. The V gene's germline CDR1 is SGHDT and CDR2 YYEEEE. V shed 4 bases and J 8 bases; nucleotides not matched to a gene: 8. The whole variable domain, filled in from reference TRBV5-6 and TRBJ1-4, reads DAGVTQSPTHLIKTRGQQVTLRCSPKSGHDTVSWYQQALGQGPQFIFQYYEEEERQRGNFPDRFSGHQFPNYSSELNVNALLLGDSALYLCASSTGDINEKLFFGSGTQLSVL.

This clonotype has more than one count but fewer than ten. This sequence joins TRBV5-1 and TRBJ2-7; D perhaps matches TRBD1 (6 bases). This CDR3 comprises 14 residues. Germline CDR1 is SGHRS and CDR2 is YFSETQ. Trimming cost V 3 bases and J 5 bases, with 15 bases left between them. The CDR3 sequence is CASSSGRNRDEQYF. CDR3 DNA sequence: TGCGCCAGCAGCTCAGGCCGAAACAGGGACGAGCAGTACTTC.

This clonotype was observed a few times. The V gene is TRBV20-1, the J gene TRBJ2-5, with 11 positions matching TRBD2. CDR1 is DFQATT, CDR2 SNEGSKA, per germline (reference sequence). Trimming took 6 bases from V and 5 from J; bases not matched to a gene: 17. The CDR3 sequence is 17 residues long. Written as DNA, the CDR3 is TGCAGTGCCCCGACACTTAGCGGGAGGGCCTTTGGGGAGACCCAGTACTTC. It yields the protein CSAPTLSGRAFGETQYF.

This CDR3 reads CASSLASRGEQYF. In nucleotides, the CDR3 is TGTGCCAGCAGTTTAGCGAGCAGGGGCGAGCAGTACTTC. J is TRBJ2-7 and V is TRBV12-3 or TRBV12-4; possibly TRBD1 for D (6 bases). This CDR3 has 13 residues. The V and J ends lost 0 bases and 6 bases respectively, with 9 bases between them.

This clonotype was seen a few times. This chain uses TRBV7-8 with TRBJ2-3; D ambiguous. V was cut by 0 bases and J by 4 bases, with 5 bases left in between. CDR3 length: 13 residues. Germline CDR1 reads SGHVS; CDR2 reads FQNEAQ. CDR3: CASSLAWSDTQYF. In DNA form, the CDR3 reads TGTGCCAGCAGCTTAGCTTGGTCAGATACGCAGTATTTT.

The V and J genes are TRBV27 and TRBJ2-1, with 11 bases lining up with TRBD2. From germline, CDR1 is MNHEY and CDR2 SMNVEV (reference sequence). The CDR3 covers 18 residues. Germline trimming cut 8 bases from V and 5 bases from J; bases unmatched to any gene: 17. For the CDR3, the DNA is TGTGCCAGCGACCTGGGTCTAGCGGGAGGCGGTCAGGACAATGAGCAGTTCTTC. It specifies CASDLGLAGGGQDNEQFF.

This rearrangement joins TRBV3-1 to TRBJ1-1; D is uncertain. V shed 4 bases and J shed 2 bases, with 14 bases lying between them. CDR1 and CDR2 (germline): LGHDT, YNNKEL (reference sequence). There are 15 residues in the CDR3. CDR3 DNA sequence: TGTGCCAGCAGCCCCCGGTTGTTTCCCAACACTGAAGCTTTCTTT. This encodes CASSPRLFPNTEAFF.

This sequence joins TRBV10-3 and TRBJ2-7, with D possibly being TRBD1 (6 bases). CDR1 and CDR2 from the germline V gene are ENHRY and SYGVKD. CDR3 size: 14 residues. Trimming removed 6 bases from V and 3 bases from J, with 15 bases in between. The CDR3 sequence: CAIRRDIYFYEQYF. The CDR3 nucleotides are TGTGCCATCAGGAGGGACATCTATTTCTACGAGCAGTACTTC.

In its sample, this clonotype was seen many times. CDR3 nucleotide sequence: TGCGCCAGCAGCATCGGGACAGACTTTGGAAACACCATATATTTT. Encoded protein: CASSIGTDFGNTIYF. The chain is built from TRBV5-1 and TRBJ1-3, with TRBD1 matching over 7 bases. V dropped 4 bases and J dropped 3; count of bases not matched to a gene: 7. The CDR3 loop spans 15 amino acids. From germline, CDR1 is SGHRS and CDR2 YFSETQ.

This clonotype has only a few counts. The chain combines TRBV20-1 with TRBJ1-1; D uncertain. This CDR3 is built from 15 residues. Per germline, CDR1 DFQATT and CDR2 SNEGSKA (reference sequence). The V end lost 3 bases, the J end lost 1 base, and 15 bases lay between the germline ends. As DNA, the CDR3 is TGCAGTGCTAGCCGGTTTCACGGGTCGAACACTGAAGCTTTCTTT. This translates into CSASRFHGSNTEAFF.

The sample holds many counts of this clonotype. V is TRBV3-1 and J is TRBJ2-7; D gene uncertain. Trimming removed 0 bases from V and 2 bases from J, with 5 bases in between. This CDR3 spans 13 amino acids. Germline CDR1 and CDR2: LGHDT and YNNKEL (reference sequence). The CDR3 sequence is CASSQDLAYEQYF. CDR3 DNA: TGTGCCAGCAGCCAAGATCTGGCCTACGAGCAGTACTTC.

V usage is TRBV20-1 and J usage is TRBJ2-7; D not certain. The CDR3 runs 14 residues. V lost 5 bases, J lost 6 bases, and 20 bases lay in between. Germline CDR1 and CDR2: DFQATT and SNEGSKA (reference sequence). The CDR3 DNA follows: TGCAGTGCTCAACCTGGGCAGGTATATCGCGAGCAGTACTTC. Translation gives CSAQPGQVYREQYF.

V is TRBV6-2 or TRBV6-3 and J is TRBJ2-7; no clear D gene. The germline V gene has CDR1 MNHEY and CDR2 SVGEGT. V lost 7 bases and J lost 6, with 16 bases in between. The CDR3 spans 13 residues. The CDR3 nucleotides read TGTGCCAGCAACTCTGCTCGAGTGGGCGAGCAGTACTTC. This gives the protein CASNSARVGEQYF.

In this sample, this clonotype turned up a few times. This sequence joins TRBV5-1 and TRBJ2-1, with 7 bases that match TRBD1. Germline assignment: CDR1 SGHRS and CDR2 YFSETQ. V lost 4 bases, J lost 5 bases, and 9 bases stayed unmatched. This CDR3 spans 15 amino acids. The CDR3 here is CASSGGQPSHNEQFF. Here the CDR3 DNA reads TGCGCCAGCAGCGGGGGACAGCCCAGTCACAATGAGCAGTTCTTC.

This sequence joins TRBV4-3 and TRBJ2-3, with D tentatively TRBD2 (6 bases). This CDR3 is built from 14 residues. The ends were cut back, 6 bases at V and 1 base at J, with 11 bases in the middle. The V gene's germline CDR1 is LGHNA and CDR2 YSLEER. This CDR3 reads CASSRRDGTDTQYF. CDR3 nucleotides: TGCGCCAGCAGTAGGCGGGACGGCACAGATACGCAGTATTTT.